This T cell receptor beta chain emerged from a study of early T cells in non-severe SARS-CoV-2 infection. Study-wide context: RNA in bulk from unsorted whole blood was sequenced, and chains were unpaired.

As regards this clonotype: Antigen: not known.

The CDR3 is 16 amino acids. J gave up 2 bases and V 5 bases, and 12 bases lay outside the gene matches. The germline V gene encodes CDR1 SGHNT and CDR2 YENEEA. General study findings and limits: CD4 and private specificities were missed by VDJdb matching, which favored anti-spike CD8 responses.

cDNA molecules, individually, were tagged with unique molecular identifiers. TCRdb reprocessed the 5' RACE reads with MiXCR, giving one entry per CDR3 protein. Among about 77,000 distinct CDR3 sequences listed, about 16% were seen once. The clonotype originates from an adult who was a healthcare worker with PCR-confirmed SARS-CoV-2 infection or an uninfected control (not recorded which). The chain uses TRBV11-3 and TRBJ2-7; 7 positions agree with TRBD1. Sequencing was done on a sample of whole blood. In DNA form, the CDR3 reads TGTGCCAGCAGCGCAAACAGGGGAGTCTTACCCTACGAGCAGTACTTC. Translation gives CASSANRGVLPYEQYF.